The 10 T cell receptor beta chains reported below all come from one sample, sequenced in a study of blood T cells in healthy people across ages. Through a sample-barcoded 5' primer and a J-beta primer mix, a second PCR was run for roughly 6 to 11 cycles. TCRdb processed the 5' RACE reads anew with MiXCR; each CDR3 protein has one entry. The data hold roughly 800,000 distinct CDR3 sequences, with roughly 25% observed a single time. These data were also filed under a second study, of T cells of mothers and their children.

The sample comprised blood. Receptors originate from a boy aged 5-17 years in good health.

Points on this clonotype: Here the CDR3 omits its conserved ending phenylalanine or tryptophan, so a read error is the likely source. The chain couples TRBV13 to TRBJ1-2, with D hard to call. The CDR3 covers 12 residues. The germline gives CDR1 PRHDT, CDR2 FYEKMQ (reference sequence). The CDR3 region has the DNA TGTGTCAGCAGGCCCGCTAACTATGGCTACACCCTC. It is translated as CVSRPANYGYTL.

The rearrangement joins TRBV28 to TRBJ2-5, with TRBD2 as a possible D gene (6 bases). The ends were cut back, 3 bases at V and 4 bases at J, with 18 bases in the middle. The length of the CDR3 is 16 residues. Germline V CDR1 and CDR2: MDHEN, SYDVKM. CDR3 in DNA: TGTGCCAGCAGTTTGATAATAGGACTAACGGGAGAGACCCAGTACTTC. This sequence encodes CASSLIIGLTGETQYF.

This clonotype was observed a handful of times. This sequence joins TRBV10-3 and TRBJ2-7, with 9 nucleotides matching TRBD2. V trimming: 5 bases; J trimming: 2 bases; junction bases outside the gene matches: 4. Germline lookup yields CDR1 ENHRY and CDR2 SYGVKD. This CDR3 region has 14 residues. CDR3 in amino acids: CAISSAGGTYEQYF. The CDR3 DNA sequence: TGTGCCATCAGTTCAGCGGGAGGAACCTACGAGCAGTACTTC.

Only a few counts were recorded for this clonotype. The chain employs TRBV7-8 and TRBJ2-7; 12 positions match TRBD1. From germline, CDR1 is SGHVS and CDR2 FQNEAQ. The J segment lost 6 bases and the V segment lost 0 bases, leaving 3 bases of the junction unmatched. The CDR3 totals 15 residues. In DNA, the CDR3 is TGTGCCAGCAGCTTAGCCGGGACAGGGGGCATCGAGCAGTACTTC. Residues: CASSLAGTGGIEQYF.

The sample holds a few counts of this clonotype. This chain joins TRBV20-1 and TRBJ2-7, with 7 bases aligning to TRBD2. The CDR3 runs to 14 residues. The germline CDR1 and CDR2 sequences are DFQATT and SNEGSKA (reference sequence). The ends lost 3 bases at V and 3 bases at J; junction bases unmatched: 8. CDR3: CSASPGLEIYEQYF. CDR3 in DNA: TGCAGTGCTAGCCCCGGACTAGAAATCTACGAGCAGTACTTC.

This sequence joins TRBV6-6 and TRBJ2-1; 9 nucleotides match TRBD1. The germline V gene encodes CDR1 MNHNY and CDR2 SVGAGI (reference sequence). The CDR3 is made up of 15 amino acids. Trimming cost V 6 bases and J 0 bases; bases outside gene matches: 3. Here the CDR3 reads CASRQGASSYNEQFF. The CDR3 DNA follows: TGTGCCAGCAGACAGGGGGCTAGCTCCTACAATGAGCAGTTCTTC.

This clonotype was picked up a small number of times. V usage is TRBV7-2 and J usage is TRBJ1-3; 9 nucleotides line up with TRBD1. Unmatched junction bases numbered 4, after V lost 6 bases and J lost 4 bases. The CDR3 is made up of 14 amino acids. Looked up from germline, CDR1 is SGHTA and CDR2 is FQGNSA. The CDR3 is CASSLQGAGNTIYF. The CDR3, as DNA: TGTGCCAGCAGTCTACAGGGGGCCGGAAACACCATATATTTT.

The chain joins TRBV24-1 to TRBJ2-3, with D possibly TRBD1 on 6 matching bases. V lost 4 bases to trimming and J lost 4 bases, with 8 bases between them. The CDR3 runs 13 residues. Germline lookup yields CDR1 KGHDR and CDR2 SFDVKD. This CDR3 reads CATSESGADTQYF. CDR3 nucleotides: TGTGCCACCAGTGAGTCAGGGGCAGATACGCAGTATTTT.

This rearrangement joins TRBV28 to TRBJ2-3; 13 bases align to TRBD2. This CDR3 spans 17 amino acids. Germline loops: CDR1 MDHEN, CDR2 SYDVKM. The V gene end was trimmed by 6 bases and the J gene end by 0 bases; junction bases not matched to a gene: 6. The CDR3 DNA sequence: TGTGCCAGCAGGCCGGGACTAGCGGGGCCCAGCACAGATACGCAGTATTTT. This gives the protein CASRPGLAGPSTDTQYF.

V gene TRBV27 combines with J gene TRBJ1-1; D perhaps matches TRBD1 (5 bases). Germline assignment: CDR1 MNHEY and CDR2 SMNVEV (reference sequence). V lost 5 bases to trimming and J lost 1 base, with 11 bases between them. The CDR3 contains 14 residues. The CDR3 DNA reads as TGTGCCAGCAGTAGACAGCGACGGAACACTGAAGCTTTCTTT. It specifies CASSRQRRNTEAFF.